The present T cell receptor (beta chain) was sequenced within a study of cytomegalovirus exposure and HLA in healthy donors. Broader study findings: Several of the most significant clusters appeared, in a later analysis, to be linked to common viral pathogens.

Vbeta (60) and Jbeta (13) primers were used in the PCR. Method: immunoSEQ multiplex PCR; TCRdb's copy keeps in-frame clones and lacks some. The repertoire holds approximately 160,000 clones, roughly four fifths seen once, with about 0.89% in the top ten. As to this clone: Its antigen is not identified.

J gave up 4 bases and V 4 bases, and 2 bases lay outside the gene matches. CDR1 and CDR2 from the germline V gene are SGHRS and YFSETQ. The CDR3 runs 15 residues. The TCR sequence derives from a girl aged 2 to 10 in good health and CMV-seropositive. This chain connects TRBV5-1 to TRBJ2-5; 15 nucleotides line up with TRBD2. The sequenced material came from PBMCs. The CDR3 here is CASSPGLAGGETQYF. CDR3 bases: TGCGCCAGCAGCCCGGGACTAGCGGGAGGAGAGACCCAGTACTTC.